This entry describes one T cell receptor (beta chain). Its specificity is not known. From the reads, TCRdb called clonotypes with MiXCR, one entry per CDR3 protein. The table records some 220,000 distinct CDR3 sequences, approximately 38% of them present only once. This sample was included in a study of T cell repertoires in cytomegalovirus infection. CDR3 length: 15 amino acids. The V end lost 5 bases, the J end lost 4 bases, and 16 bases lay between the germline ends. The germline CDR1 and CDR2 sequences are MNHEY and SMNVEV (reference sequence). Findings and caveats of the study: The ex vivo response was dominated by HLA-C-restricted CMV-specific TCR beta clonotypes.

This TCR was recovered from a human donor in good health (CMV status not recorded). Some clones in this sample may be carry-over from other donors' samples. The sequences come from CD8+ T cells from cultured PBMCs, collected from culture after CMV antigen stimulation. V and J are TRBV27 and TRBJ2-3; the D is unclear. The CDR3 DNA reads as TGTGCCAGCAGTATCCTCTATGGGTCGCCAGATACGCAGTATTTT. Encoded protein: CASSILYGSPDTQYF.